These 23 T cell receptor beta chains share one sample of origin, sequenced in a study of OX40 agonist ivuxolimab in advanced cancers. The method was immunoSEQ multiplex PCR; TCRdb's version includes in-frame clones alone and lacks a portion of them. Of some 77,000 clones detected, around 80% appear once; the ten largest clones hold approximately 0.8%. Sequenced here: CD4+ or CD8+ T cells sorted from blood, sampled in a trial of the OX40 agonist ivuxolimab. The source is an adult with an advanced solid tumor such as melanoma, head and neck, liver or kidney cancer.

The chain carries TRBV28 and TRBJ1-2; D possibly corresponds to TRBD1 (5 bases). V was clipped by 6 bases and J by 4 bases, with 15 bases between them. The CDR3 is made up of 14 amino acids. Germline-derived CDR1 and CDR2 are MDHEN and SYDVKM. CDR3 loop: CASSGRPTAYGYTF. The DNA of the CDR3 is TGTGCCAGCAGCGGCCGACCGACAGCCTATGGCTACACCTTC.

This chain connects TRBV19 to TRBJ1-6, with a weak D call TRBD1 (5 bases). The CDR3 loop spans 15 amino acids. The V and J ends lost 0 bases and 9 bases respectively, with 12 bases between them. Germline V gene data show CDR1 as LNHDA and CDR2 as SQIVND (reference sequence). DNA of the CDR3: TGTGCCAGTAGTATAGACGGGACCGGGGTTTCACCCCTCCACTTT. It translates to CASSIDGTGVSPLHF.

The chain carries TRBV5-4 and TRBJ2-3; 7 positions match TRBD2. Trimming at V came to 2 bases and at J to 0 bases, leaving 0 bases not matched to a gene. The germline CDR1 and CDR2 sequences are SGHNT and YYREEE (reference sequence). The CDR3 runs to 14 residues. The CDR3 DNA is TGTGCCAGCAGCTTTAGCGGGAGCACAGATACGCAGTATTTT. Amino acid sequence: CASSFSGSTDTQYF.

The gene calls are TRBV9 and TRBJ1-5; D is unclear. The CDR3 length is 16 residues. The germline V gene has CDR1 SGDLS and CDR2 YYNGEE. Deletions cut 3 bases from V and 1 base from J, with 14 bases between. The CDR3 nucleotides read TGTGCCAGCAGCGATGATCCGGCGAAGAGCAATCAGCCCCAGCATTTT. Protein sequence: CASSDDPAKSNQPQHF.

The rearrangement links TRBV6-6 to TRBJ2-1; possibly TRBD2 for D (6 bases). The ends were cut back, 5 bases at V and 9 bases at J, with 23 bases in the middle. The germline CDR1 and CDR2 sequences are MNHNY and SVGAGI (reference sequence). CDR3 length equals 16 residues. CDR3 bases: TGTGCCAGCAGTCCCCTGGGCGGGGAGGCTCGACGTGAGCAGTTCTTC. Encoded protein: CASSPLGGEARREQFF.

The chain employs TRBV11-2 and TRBJ1-4; 7 bases fit TRBD1. The J segment lost 5 bases and the V segment lost 1 base, leaving 4 bases of the junction unmatched. Looked up from germline, CDR1 is SGHAT and CDR2 is FQNNGV. The CDR3 extends over 15 amino acids. The CDR3 loop is CASSLGQGMNEKLFF. CDR3 nucleotides: TGTGCCAGCAGCTTAGGACAGGGAATGAATGAAAAACTGTTTTTT.

The chain couples TRBV7-2 to TRBJ1-4, with 9 bases fitting TRBD1. CDR3 length: 14 amino acids. The V and J ends lost 5 bases and 8 bases, in that order; junction bases with no gene match: 6. Germline V gene data show CDR1 as SGHTA and CDR2 as FQGNSA. The DNA of the CDR3 is TGTGCCAGCAGCGTACAGGGGGCAGGGGAAAAACTGTTTTTT. This codes for CASSVQGAGEKLFF.

The V call is TRBV11-3, the J call TRBJ2-2, with 9 bases identical to TRBD1. Looked up from germline, CDR1 is SGHNT and CDR2 is YENEEA. The CDR3 is 15 amino acids. The trim removed 5 bases at V and 7 bases at J, leaving 8 bases unmatched. CDR3 region: CASSNGQGYGGELFF. The CDR3 nucleotides read TGTGCCAGCAGCAATGGACAGGGGTACGGCGGGGAGCTGTTTTTT.

V usage is TRBV2 and J usage is TRBJ2-5, with TRBD1 matching over 11 bases. Germline V gene lookup returns CDR1 SNHLY and CDR2 FYNNEI. Trimming removed 6 bases from V and 5 bases from J; junction bases left unmatched: 8. This CDR3 is 15 amino acids long. CDR3 residues: CASRADRGPVETQYF. The CDR3 DNA reads as TGTGCCAGCAGGGCGGACAGGGGGCCCGTTGAGACCCAGTACTTC.

The chain combines TRBV19 with TRBJ2-3; 10 bases map to TRBD1. The CDR3 covers 15 residues. Trimming took 4 bases from V and 6 from J; bases not matched to a gene: 7. Germline V CDR1 and CDR2: LNHDA, SQIVND (reference sequence). The CDR3, as DNA: TGTGCCAGTAGTACCGGGACAGGGGTCTGGGATACGCAGTATTTT. This translates into CASSTGTGVWDTQYF.

This chain joins TRBV7-9 and TRBJ1-6; maybe TRBD1 (6 bases). In germline, CDR1 is SEHNR, CDR2 FQNEAQ (reference sequence). This CDR3 has 14 amino acids. Trimming removed 1 base at V and 8 bases at J, with 9 bases between. The CDR3 region is CASSLEGVHSPLHF. The CDR3 nucleotides are TGTGCCAGCAGCTTAGAGGGGGTTCATTCACCCCTCCACTTT.

The rearrangement joins TRBV6-6 to TRBJ1-1; D is unclear. The V gene lost 5 bases and the J gene lost 0 bases, with 7 bases spanning the gap. Germline assignment: CDR1 MNHNY and CDR2 SVGAGI (reference sequence). This CDR3 comprises 13 residues. The CDR3 nucleotides are TGTGCCAGCAGTCCGACACTGAACACTGAAGCTTTCTTT. Its translation is CASSPTLNTEAFF.

This chain joins TRBV18 and TRBJ2-7; 8 bases match TRBD1. The length of the CDR3 is 15 residues. J lost 0 bases, V lost 6 bases, and 7 bases had no gene match. Per germline, CDR1 KGHSH and CDR2 LQKENI. CDR3 nucleotide sequence: TGTGCCAGCTCCCGAGGGACAGGACTCTCCTACGAGCAGTACTTC. This gives the protein CASSRGTGLSYEQYF.

For this clone: Given a much more abundant clone one base away, this may be a read error. The sample holds other DNA sequences that translate to the same CDR3. The chain joins TRBV28 to TRBJ1-5; D is unresolved. The germline gives CDR1 MDHEN, CDR2 SYDVKM. The CDR3 is 13 amino acids. CDR3 amino acids: CASSFSTNQPQHF. CDR3 DNA sequence: TGCGCCAGCAGTTTTTCGACGAATCAGCCCCAGCATTTT.

This clone was seen a few times. The J gene is TRBJ2-2, the V gene TRBV19, with 15 bases that match TRBD2. The CDR3 is made up of 16 amino acids. Germline CDR1 is LNHDA and CDR2 is SQIVND (reference sequence). Unmatched junction bases numbered 4, after V lost 5 bases and J lost 6 bases. DNA of the CDR3: TGTGCCAGTAGTCCCGGACTAGCGGGAGGGGCCGGGGAGCTGTTTTTT. Protein product: CASSPGLAGGAGELFF.

The chain combines TRBV10-3 with TRBJ2-2, with D unclear. Germline lookup yields CDR1 ENHRY and CDR2 SYGVKD. V was clipped by 0 bases and J by 6 bases, with 2 bases between them. The CDR3 totals 12 residues. This CDR3 reads CAISESSGELFF. The CDR3 nucleotides read TGTGCCATCAGTGAGTCGTCCGGGGAGCTGTTTTTT.

The sample holds a few counts of this clone. The chain links TRBV7-2 to TRBJ1-4; no clear D gene. The CDR3 covers 15 residues. From germline, CDR1 is SGHTA and CDR2 FQGNSA. V lost 5 bases and J lost 0, with 10 bases in between. CDR3 DNA sequence: TGTGCCAGCAGCCGTCGACTCGCAACTAATGAAAAACTGTTTTTT. It is translated as CASSRRLATNEKLFF.

This clone was recorded once. Other DNA variants within this sample encode the same CDR3. CDR3 sequence: CASSLEADRSYEQYF. CDR3 sequence (DNA): TGTGCCAGCAGCTTAGAGGCTGACAGATCCTACGAGCAGTACTTC. V gene TRBV7-9 combines with J gene TRBJ2-7, with D possibly TRBD1 on 5 matching bases. The V and J ends lost 1 base and 1 base respectively, with 11 bases between them. This CDR3 has 15 amino acids. Germline lookup yields CDR1 SEHNR and CDR2 FQNEAQ (reference sequence).

The table lists this clone with a few counts. The chain combines TRBV27 with TRBJ1-6, with D hard to call. The ends were cut back, 8 bases at V and 6 bases at J, with 20 bases in the middle. Germline assignment: CDR1 MNHEY and CDR2 SMNVEV (reference sequence). This CDR3 spans 16 amino acids. The CDR3 DNA is TGTGCCAGCGGCTTCGTTCGGAACGGTGGTAATTCACCCCTCCACTTT. This codes for CASGFVRNGGNSPLHF.

The chain has TRBV2 and TRBJ1-2; unclear D gene. The germline V and J ends were trimmed by 8 bases and 8 bases, with 18 bases remaining between them. From germline, CDR1 is SNHLY and CDR2 FYNNEI. The CDR3 is 13 residues long. Here the CDR3 DNA reads TGTGCCAGCTGCCCCCCAGGACGGGCCGGCTACACCTTC. It specifies CASCPPGRAGYTF.

The V gene is TRBV7-9, the J gene TRBJ1-4, with D possibly matching TRBD1 (6 bases). The CDR3 extends over 14 amino acids. The germline CDR1 and CDR2 sequences are SEHNR and FQNEAQ (reference sequence). V lost 5 bases and J 3 bases, leaving 10 bases between the germline ends. CDR3 in DNA: TGTGCCAGCAGCAGGGGGGAGTCTAATGAAAAACTGTTTTTT. As protein: CASSRGESNEKLFF.

The rearrangement joins TRBV6-5 to TRBJ2-2; D possibly corresponds to TRBD2 (5 bases). This CDR3 region has 15 residues. From germline, CDR1 is MNHEY and CDR2 SVGAGI. V lost 4 bases and J lost 5, with 14 bases in between. As DNA, the CDR3 is TGTGCCAGCAGTTTGAAGGGAGTTTGGACCGGGGAGCTGTTTTTT. Residues: CASSLKGVWTGELFF.

The chain uses TRBV4-1 and TRBJ2-2; 9 nucleotides align to TRBD2. From germline, CDR1 is MGHRA and CDR2 YSYEKL. The J segment lost 6 bases and the V segment lost 2 bases, leaving 4 bases of the junction unmatched. This CDR3 is built from 15 residues. CDR3 nucleotide sequence: TGCGCCAGCAGCCAATTGGGACTAGCAGCCGGGGAGCTGTTTTTT. It codes for CASSQLGLAAGELFF.